This TCR beta chain originates from a study of metastatic and nonmetastatic thyroid tumors. Study conclusions and caveats: In both blood and tumor samples, TCR beta diversity was reported significantly higher for malignant than benign nodules.

TCRdb redid the clone calls on the PCR reads using MiXCR. The sample yields fewer than 40,000 clones, about 45% seen once. The CDR3 is made up of 12 amino acids. Trimming took off 4 bases at V and 5 bases at J, with 8 bases between the two ends. Patients underwent thyroid surgery, and none had received any treatment before it. A word on this clone: The target antigen is unknown.

The sample was tumor tissue. The sequence was collected from a male donor with papillary thyroid cancer or a benign thyroid nodule (not recorded which). Some clones in this sample may be carry-over from other donors' samples. The V and J genes are TRBV12-3 or TRBV12-4 and TRBJ1-1; weak D call: TRBD1 (5 bases). Here the CDR3 reads CASSYWGTEAFF. The CDR3 coding sequence is TGTGCCAGCAGTTATTGGGGGACTGAAGCTTTCTTT.